The 11 T cell receptor beta chains presented below share a single source sample, sequenced in a study of shared clonotypes between healthy human individuals. Libraries were prepared by immunoSEQ multiplex PCR; TCRdb keeps only in-frame clonotypes and omits some of them. Among 800,000 or so clones, roughly 96% were seen once, and the ten largest hold about 0.22%. Terminally differentiated effector memory CD45RA+ cells were excluded from the naive CD8 cells, which were CD45RO-negative and positively selected for CCR7. Sequenced sample: naive CD8+ T cells sorted from blood. Receptor source: a man under 40 in good health.

The chain employs TRBV13 and TRBJ1-1; the D gene is possibly TRBD1 (6 bases). Trimming took 6 bases from V and 1 from J, leaving 15 bases between them. CDR3 length: 15 amino acids. Germline V gene data show CDR1 as PRHDT and CDR2 as FYEKMQ (reference sequence). The CDR3 here is CASRQDLQGNTEAFF. The CDR3, as DNA: TGTGCCAGCAGGCAAGATTTACAGGGGAACACTGAAGCTTTCTTT.

This chain uses TRBV19 with TRBJ1-2, with 7 bases aligning to TRBD1. The germline gives CDR1 LNHDA, CDR2 SQIVND (reference sequence). There are 16 residues in the CDR3. J gave up 4 bases and V 2 bases, and 10 bases lay outside the gene matches. This CDR3 reads CASSITGTVTSYGYTF. CDR3 DNA: TGTGCCAGTAGTATAACCGGGACAGTGACCAGCTATGGCTACACCTTC.

The rearrangement links TRBV18 to TRBJ2-7; a possible D gene is TRBD1 (6 bases). The germline V and J ends were trimmed by 5 bases and 6 bases, with 11 bases remaining between them. There are 12 residues in the CDR3. Germline V gene lookup returns CDR1 KGHSH and CDR2 LQKENI. CDR3 DNA sequence: TGTGCCAGCTCATCAACAGGGTTCGAGCAGTACTTC. Protein: CASSSTGFEQYF.

As regards this clone: The identical CDR3 is also encoded by other nucleotide sequences in the sample. The chain is built from TRBV29-1 and TRBJ1-2, with 8 bases that match TRBD1. The ends lost 6 bases at V and 6 bases at J; junction bases unmatched: 3. Germline V CDR1 and CDR2: SQVTM, ANQGSEA. This CDR3 contains 11 residues. The CDR3 DNA sequence: TGCAGCGTCGAGGACAGGGATGGCTACACCTTC. Its protein is CSVEDRDGYTF.

This rearrangement joins TRBV4-1 to TRBJ1-1; no definite D call. The germline CDR1 and CDR2 sequences are MGHRA and YSYEKL. V lost 1 base and J lost 4, with 13 bases in between. The CDR3 is 15 residues long. CDR3 bases: TGCGCCAGCAGCCAAGTAGAGACTAAGACCACTGAAGCTTTCTTT. It is translated as CASSQVETKTTEAFF.

This chain connects TRBV9 to TRBJ2-7; 7 positions match TRBD1. The germline V gene encodes CDR1 SGDLS and CDR2 YYNGEE. This CDR3 is built from 14 residues. V was clipped by 3 bases and J by 4 bases; unmatched bases: 7. CDR3 in DNA: TGTGCCAGCAGCGGCCAGGGGGAATGGTACGAGCAGTACTTC. This translates into CASSGQGEWYEQYF.

This sequence joins TRBV7-9 and TRBJ2-3, with D hard to call. Trimming pared 5 bases from V and 8 bases from J, leaving 8 bases between. CDR1 is SEHNR and CDR2 is FQNEAQ in the germline V gene (reference sequence). The length of the CDR3 is 11 residues. CDR3 residues: CASSQRVTQYF. In nucleotides, the CDR3 is TGTGCCAGCAGCCAACGAGTTACGCAGTATTTT.

This chain links TRBV4-3 with TRBJ1-1, with 8 bases lining up with TRBD1. Germline V gene sequence: CDR1 LGHNA, CDR2 YSLEER. Losses at the gene ends were 5 bases for V and 2 bases for J; bases not matched to a gene: 7. This CDR3 is built from 15 residues. The CDR3 sequence: CASSADRGLNTEAFF. The CDR3 coding sequence is TGCGCCAGCAGCGCAGACAGGGGACTAAACACTGAAGCTTTCTTT.

The chain's CDR3 is CASSVELAGGDETQYF. CDR3 bases: TGTGCCAGCAGCGTAGAACTAGCGGGAGGAGATGAGACCCAGTACTTC. The chain couples TRBV9 to TRBJ2-5, with 12 positions matching TRBD2. The germline gives CDR1 SGDLS, CDR2 YYNGEE. After removal of 0 bases from V and 5 bases from J, the junction contained 5 bases not matched to a gene. The CDR3 extends over 16 amino acids.

This clone is a singleton in its sample. V gene TRBV30 combines with J gene TRBJ2-7; no reliable D call. V lost 1 base, J lost 6 bases, and 16 bases lay in between. Per the germline V gene, CDR1 is GTSNPN and CDR2 is SVGIG (reference sequence). This CDR3 spans 14 amino acids. As DNA, the CDR3 is TGTGCCTGGAGTGAGTCACGCCTAGTATCCGAGCAGTACTTC. Translation: CAWSESRLVSEQYF.

The chain uses TRBV2 and TRBJ1-2, with TRBD1 matching over 7 bases. The CDR3 is 14 residues long. J lost 8 bases, V lost 1 base, and 7 bases had no gene match. Looked up from germline, CDR1 is SNHLY and CDR2 is FYNNEI. The CDR3 protein is CASSEEQGYWGYTF. The CDR3 DNA is TGTGCCAGCAGTGAAGAACAGGGGTATTGGGGCTACACCTTC.